The 31 T cell receptor beta chains given below trace back to one sample, sequenced in a study of cytomegalovirus exposure and HLA in healthy donors. Profiled with immunoSEQ multiplex PCR; TCRdb holds only in-frame clones, not every one. Here the sample spans about 120,000 clones, 85% to 90% being singletons. Material for sequencing was PBMCs. These receptors came from a woman under 30 in good health and CMV-seropositive.

The chain combines TRBV7-3 with TRBJ2-5; 8 bases fit TRBD2. Germline-derived CDR1 and CDR2 are SGHTA and FQGTGA. V lost 2 bases, J lost 5 bases, and 4 bases stayed unmatched. CDR3 length: 14 residues. The CDR3 sequence: CASSLAGGMETQYF. In nucleotides, the CDR3 is TGTGCCAGCAGCTTAGCGGGGGGAATGGAGACCCAGTACTTC.

The genes are TRBV27 and TRBJ2-1; 9 nucleotides line up with TRBD1. The CDR3 extends over 14 amino acids. J was trimmed by 4 bases and V by 2 bases; bases with no gene match: 0. Germline assignment: CDR1 MNHEY and CDR2 SMNVEV (reference sequence). This CDR3 is CASSLGTGYNEQFF. The CDR3 DNA follows: TGTGCCAGCAGTTTAGGGACAGGGTACAATGAGCAGTTCTTC.

The CDR3 protein is CASSGGLGGAQHF. In DNA form, the CDR3 reads TGTGCCAGCAGCGGGGGGCTGGGAGGGGCCCAGCATTTT. The chain recombines TRBV7-8 with TRBJ1-5; a weak D match, TRBD1 (6 bases). Germline loops: CDR1 SGHVS, CDR2 FQNEAQ. Trimming stripped 5 bases from V and 11 bases from J, with 16 bases between. The CDR3 is 13 amino acids. Full variable domain (remainder filled in from reference TRBV7-8 and TRBJ1-5): GAGVSQSPRYKVAKRGQDVALRCDPISGHVSLFWYQQALGQGPEFLTYFQNEAQLDKSGLPSDRFFAERPEGSVSTLKIQRTQQEDSAVYLCASSGGLGGAQHFGDGTRLSIL.

The chain carries TRBV6-1 and TRBJ1-5; the D gene is possibly TRBD1 (6 bases). Trimming took 2 bases from V and 3 from J, leaving 8 bases between them. This CDR3 spans 14 amino acids. Germline V lookup: CDR1 MNHNS, CDR2 SASEGT. The chain's CDR3 is CASSETGYNQPQHF. As DNA, the CDR3 is TGTGCCAGCAGTGAAACAGGGTACAATCAGCCCCAGCATTTT.

V and J are TRBV30 and TRBJ1-1; maybe TRBD1 (5 bases). V shed 1 base and J shed 2 bases, with 8 bases lying between them. CDR1 and CDR2 (germline): GTSNPN, SVGIG (reference sequence). The CDR3 sequence is 13 residues long. The CDR3 region is CAWSADRNTEAFF. DNA of the CDR3: TGTGCCTGGAGTGCTGACAGAAACACTGAAGCTTTCTTT.

The rearrangement links TRBV5-1 to TRBJ2-7, with 11 bases that match TRBD2. Germline V gives CDR1 SGHRS, CDR2 YFSETQ. CDR3 length: 15 residues. The V segment lost 6 bases and the J segment 3 bases; nucleotides outside the gene matches: 8. In DNA, the CDR3 is TGCGCCAGCAACAACTTAGCGGGAGGGTTCTACGAGCAGTACTTC. Protein sequence: CASNNLAGGFYEQYF.

The chain uses TRBV7-9 and TRBJ1-1; tentative D call: TRBD1 (5 bases). The CDR3 extends over 15 amino acids. V lost 4 bases and J lost 1, with 13 bases in between. Germline loops: CDR1 SEHNR, CDR2 FQNEAQ (reference sequence). The DNA for the CDR3 is TGTGCCAGCAGCTCCCTGGGACTTTGGAACACTGAAGCTTTCTTT. This codes for CASSSLGLWNTEAFF.

The chain recombines TRBV30 with TRBJ1-1; 9 bases are a match to TRBD1. From germline, CDR1 is GTSNPN and CDR2 SVGIG (reference sequence). This CDR3 is 14 amino acids long. After removal of 2 bases from V and 3 bases from J, the junction contained 4 bases not matched to a gene. The CDR3 DNA is TGTGCCTGGAGTCAACAGGGGGCCTACACTGAAGCTTTCTTT. Translating it yields CAWSQQGAYTEAFF. Looking up the rest from reference TRBV30 and TRBJ1-1 gives the full variable domain: SQTIHQWPATLVQPVGSPLSLECTVEGTSNPNLYWYRQAAGRGLQLLFYSVGIGQISSEVPQNLSASRPQDRQFILSSKKLLLSDSGFYLCAWSQQGAYTEAFFGQGTRLTVV.

The rearrangement joins TRBV29-1 to TRBJ2-1; the D gene is possibly TRBD1 (5 bases). V lost 0 bases and J lost 7, with 16 bases in between. The CDR3 consists of 15 residues. Per the germline V gene, CDR1 is SQVTM and CDR2 is ANQGSEA. CDR3 sequence reads: CSVEETQGRWNEQFF. DNA of the CDR3: TGCAGCGTTGAAGAGACCCAGGGCCGGTGGAATGAGCAGTTCTTC.

The chain links TRBV13 to TRBJ1-4; TRBD1 aligns across 8 bases. The CDR3 extends over 14 amino acids. The germline CDR1 and CDR2 sequences are PRHDT and FYEKMQ (reference sequence). V was pared by 6 bases and J by 8 bases, with 8 bases of the junction left unmatched. The CDR3 protein is CASRPGTGNEKLFF. The CDR3 bases are TGTGCCAGCAGACCAGGGACAGGAAACGAAAAACTGTTTTTT.

The chain has TRBV6-1 and TRBJ1-5; 7 bases fit TRBD1. J gave up 3 bases and V 5 bases, and 4 bases lay outside the gene matches. The CDR3 is 14 residues long. Germline V gene lookup returns CDR1 MNHNS and CDR2 SASEGT. CDR3 sequence (DNA): TGTGCCAGCAGTTTGGGACAGTCCAATCAGCCCCAGCATTTT. Protein sequence: CASSLGQSNQPQHF.

This rearrangement joins TRBV30 to TRBJ1-5; 7 nucleotides align to TRBD1. From germline, CDR1 is GTSNPN and CDR2 SVGIG (reference sequence). The CDR3 length is 15 residues. The junction had 5 bases not matched to a gene; V was cut back by 2 bases and J by 1 base. CDR3: CAWSSGTASNQPQHF. As DNA, the CDR3 is TGTGCCTGGAGTTCCGGGACAGCGAGCAATCAGCCCCAGCATTTT.

The J gene is TRBJ2-7, the V gene TRBV6-6; D is possibly TRBD2 (5 bases). The CDR3 contains 15 residues. V was trimmed by 0 bases and J by 2 bases, leaving 11 bases between them. Germline lookup yields CDR1 MNHNY and CDR2 SVGAGI (reference sequence). As DNA, the CDR3 is TGTGCCAGCAGTTACTCTCGGGGTGGTGCCTACGAGCAGTACTTC. Translating it yields CASSYSRGGAYEQYF.

V usage is TRBV7-3 and J usage is TRBJ2-1, with 9 bases lining up with TRBD2. The CDR3 covers 15 residues. The V gene's germline CDR1 is SGHTA and CDR2 FQGTGA. The J segment lost 7 bases and the V segment lost 5 bases, leaving 9 bases of the junction unmatched. The CDR3 here is CASSKGLAGRNEQFF. CDR3 nucleotides: TGTGCCAGCAGCAAGGGGCTAGCGGGGAGGAATGAGCAGTTCTTC.

The chain carries TRBV6-6 and TRBJ1-4, with D unresolved. Looked up from germline, CDR1 is MNHNY and CDR2 is SVGAGI (reference sequence). This CDR3 spans 14 amino acids. Trimming shortened V by 5 bases and J by 6 bases, and 13 bases separated the two germline ends. CDR3 coding DNA: TGTGCCAGCAGTCACGCGTCAGGTTATGAAAAACTGTTTTTT. The encoded protein is CASSHASGYEKLFF.

The rearrangement joins TRBV10-3 to TRBJ1-5; D not resolved. V was cut by 4 bases and J by 4 bases, with 8 bases left in between. The germline V gene has CDR1 ENHRY and CDR2 SYGVKD. This CDR3 is built from 13 residues. The CDR3 sequence is CAISGTENQPQHF. The CDR3 DNA reads TGTGCCATCAGTGGCACAGAGAATCAGCCCCAGCATTTT.

The chain uses TRBV29-1 and TRBJ2-3; 9 bases are a match to TRBD2. CDR1 and CDR2 (germline): SQVTM, ANQGSEA. There are 15 residues in the CDR3. J was trimmed by 4 bases and V by 2 bases; bases with no gene match: 7. The CDR3 loop is CSVERGGRAPDTQYF. As DNA, the CDR3 is TGCAGCGTTGAACGTGGCGGGAGGGCCCCAGATACGCAGTATTTT.

This sequence joins TRBV19 and TRBJ1-1, with D uncertain. This CDR3 contains 15 residues. From germline, CDR1 is LNHDA and CDR2 SQIVND (reference sequence). Trimming shortened V by 7 bases and J by 0 bases, and 15 bases separated the two germline ends. Here the CDR3 DNA reads TGTGCCAGTAAGCCAGGTCTCCTAATGAACACTGAAGCTTTCTTT. It specifies CASKPGLLMNTEAFF.

This clone was seen only once. J is TRBJ1-6 and V is TRBV25-1, with TRBD1 as a possible D gene (6 bases). Per germline, CDR1 MGHDK and CDR2 SYGVNS. This CDR3 spans 16 amino acids. Trimming took off 3 bases at V and 2 bases at J, with 11 bases between the two ends. CDR3 region: CASSDETGPYNSPLHF. CDR3 coding DNA: TGTGCCAGCAGTGACGAGACAGGTCCCTATAATTCACCCCTCCACTTT.

This rearrangement joins TRBV2 to TRBJ1-2; D is undetermined. Germline assignment: CDR1 SNHLY and CDR2 FYNNEI. This CDR3 has 11 amino acids. Trimming removed 6 bases from V and 5 bases from J, with 7 bases in between. The CDR3 reads CASRAAYGYTF. The CDR3 DNA is TGTGCCAGCAGGGCCGCTTATGGCTACACCTTC.

The chain carries TRBV7-9 and TRBJ2-3; 7 bases are shared with TRBD2. V trimming: 8 bases; J trimming: 2 bases; junction bases outside the gene matches: 13. Germline CDR1 is SEHNR and CDR2 is FQNEAQ (reference sequence). This CDR3 contains 16 residues. The CDR3 spells CASETRSGKNTDTQYF. The CDR3 region has the DNA TGTGCCAGCGAAACTAGAAGCGGGAAGAACACAGATACGCAGTATTTT.

This chain links TRBV5-4 with TRBJ2-2; D might be TRBD2 (7 bases). Trimming cost V 0 bases and J 4 bases, with 16 bases left between them. Germline-derived CDR1 and CDR2 are SGHNT and YYREEE (reference sequence). CDR3 length equals 17 residues. CDR3 residues: CASSLALGGGTTGELFF. The CDR3 nucleotides are TGTGCCAGCAGCTTGGCCTTAGGCGGGGGCACCACCGGGGAGCTGTTTTTT.

The gene calls are TRBV28 and TRBJ1-3; the match to TRBD1 covers 8 bases. The CDR3 consists of 13 residues. The V and J ends lost 5 bases and 4 bases, in that order; junction bases with no gene match: 1. Germline V gives CDR1 MDHEN, CDR2 SYDVKM. The CDR3 coding sequence is TGTGCCAGCAGTGCAGGGGGCGGAAACACCATATATTTT. Protein: CASSAGGGNTIYF.

The V and J genes are TRBV27 and TRBJ1-2; D possibly corresponds to TRBD1 (5 bases). The germline V gene encodes CDR1 MNHEY and CDR2 SMNVEV (reference sequence). CDR3 length: 14 residues. Trimming left V 4 bases short and J 2 bases short, with 11 bases between. The CDR3, as DNA: TGTGCCAGCAGTTCGAGACAGTTGAACTATGGCTACACCTTC. Amino acid sequence: CASSSRQLNYGYTF.

The chain uses TRBV5-6 and TRBJ2-1; 7 nucleotides agree with TRBD2. This CDR3 spans 13 amino acids. Germline V gives CDR1 SGHDT, CDR2 YYEEEE. V was pared by 4 bases and J by 10 bases, with 8 bases of the junction left unmatched. The DNA for the CDR3 is TGTGCCAGCAGCCCAGGACTAGAAATGGAGCAGTTCTTC. This encodes CASSPGLEMEQFF. Based on the CDR3 plus reference TRBV5-6 and TRBJ2-1, the full variable domain is DAGVTQSPTHLIKTRGQQVTLRCSPKSGHDTVSWYQQALGQGPQFIFQYYEEEERQRGNFPDRFSGHQFPNYSSELNVNALLLGDSALYLCASSPGLEMEQFFGPGTRLTVL.

The chain uses TRBV13 and TRBJ2-3, with D possibly TRBD1 on 6 matching bases. Germline CDR1 reads PRHDT; CDR2 reads FYEKMQ (reference sequence). The CDR3 length is 16 residues. The germline V and J ends were trimmed by 1 base and 2 bases, with 13 bases remaining between them. CDR3 DNA sequence: TGTGCCAGCAGCTTAGCAGGGGACCTCCTCACAGATACGCAGTATTTT. This translates into CASSLAGDLLTDTQYF.

The V and J genes are TRBV9 and TRBJ2-3; tentatively, D is TRBD2 (6 bases). V was clipped by 4 bases and J by 5 bases, with 17 bases between them. This CDR3 is built from 15 residues. The germline V gene encodes CDR1 SGDLS and CDR2 YYNGEE. DNA of the CDR3: TGTGCCAGCAGCCCATCCCCGAAGGGAGGAGATACGCAGTATTTT. Translating it yields CASSPSPKGGDTQYF.

The chain uses TRBV27 and TRBJ2-2; D ambiguous. CDR3 length: 17 amino acids. Germline CDR1 MNHEY, CDR2 SMNVEV (reference sequence). Trimming pared 3 bases from V and 0 bases from J, leaving 14 bases between. CDR3 loop: CASSFVMRYSNTGELFF. The DNA of the CDR3 is TGTGCCAGCAGTTTTGTTATGAGATACTCGAACACCGGGGAGCTGTTTTTT.

This chain connects TRBV19 to TRBJ2-3, with 10 bases aligning to TRBD2. The length of the CDR3 is 15 residues. The germline V gene has CDR1 LNHDA and CDR2 SQIVND (reference sequence). The junction had 3 bases not matched to a gene; V was cut back by 4 bases and J by 2 bases. CDR3 amino acids: CASSTSGSNTDTQYF. The CDR3 bases are TGTGCCAGTAGTACTAGCGGGAGTAACACAGATACGCAGTATTTT.

The chain joins TRBV5-1 to TRBJ2-7; tentative D call: TRBD2 (5 bases). This CDR3 contains 12 residues. CDR1 is SGHRS and CDR2 is YFSETQ in the germline V gene. Trimming left V 2 bases short and J 5 bases short, with 8 bases between. CDR3 loop: CASSFGGHEQYF. CDR3 bases: TGCGCCAGCAGCTTCGGCGGGCACGAGCAGTACTTC.

The V call is TRBV27, the J call TRBJ1-2; 7 bases map to TRBD1. This CDR3 spans 14 amino acids. The germline V gene encodes CDR1 MNHEY and CDR2 SMNVEV (reference sequence). Unmatched junction bases numbered 9, after V lost 6 bases and J lost 5 bases. CDR3 in amino acids: CASRRQGSPYGYTF. The CDR3 DNA reads TGTGCCAGCAGAAGACAGGGTAGCCCTTATGGCTACACCTTC.